These T cell receptor beta chains were read from a single sample in a study of PD-1 blockade in classical Hodgkin lymphoma. Sequencing was performed with immunoSEQ multiplex PCR; in TCRdb, only in-frame clones are kept and a portion is missing. Of around 99,000 clones listed, roughly 76% are singletons. Sequenced here: peripheral blood mononuclear cells (PBMCs), sampled before the second cycle of nivolumab. The receptors here all came from a human donor with classical Hodgkin lymphoma. CDR3s include the opening cysteine and the closing phenylalanine or tryptophan.

TRBJ2-3 TRBV5-1 CASSLAGDTDTQYF
TRBJ1-5 TRBV7-2 CASSFRGQPQHF
TRBJ1-2 TRBV27 CASAGSDVGYGYTF
TRBJ1-2 TRBV29-1 CSVERQNGYTF
TRBJ2-1 TRBV19 CASSIMGQGPNEQFF
TRBJ2-7 TRBV10-3 CAISESPGEQYF
TRBJ2-3 TRBV2 CASSLAGTDTQYF
TRBJ2-7 TRBV7-9 CASSPSTTSGRRYEQYF
TRBJ2-7 TRBV7-5 CVRNHRQGLGYEQYF
TRBJ2-1 TRBV5-6 CASSLATGASEQFF
TRBJ1-5 TRBV19 CASSIPTRDRGRSGNQPQHF
TRBJ2-7 TRBV7-2 CASSLRDRRQEQYF
TRBJ2-6 TRBV10-3 CAITPDFGANVLTF
TRBJ2-5 TRBV5-1 CASSLAPAGGGETQYF
TRBJ2-7 TRBV5-5 CASSPGGRYEQYF